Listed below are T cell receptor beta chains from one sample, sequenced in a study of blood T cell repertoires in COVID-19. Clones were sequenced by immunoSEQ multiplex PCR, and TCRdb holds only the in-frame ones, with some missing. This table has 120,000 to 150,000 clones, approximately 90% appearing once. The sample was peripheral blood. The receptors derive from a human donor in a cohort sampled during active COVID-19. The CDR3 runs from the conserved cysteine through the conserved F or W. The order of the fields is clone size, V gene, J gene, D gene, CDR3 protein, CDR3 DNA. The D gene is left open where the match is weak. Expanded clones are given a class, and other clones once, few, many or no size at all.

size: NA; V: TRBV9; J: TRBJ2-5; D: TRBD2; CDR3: CASSLSGGGTQETQYF; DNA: TGTGCCAGCAGCCTTAGTGGGGGGGGTACCCAAGAGACCCAGTACTTC
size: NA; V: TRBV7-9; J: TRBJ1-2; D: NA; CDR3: CASSSTGYGYTF; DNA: TGTGCCAGCAGCTCGACAGGTTATGGCTACACCTTC
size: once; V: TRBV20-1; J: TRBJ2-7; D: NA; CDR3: CSARRGYEQYF; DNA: TGCAGTGCCCGACGGGGCTACGAGCAGTACTTC
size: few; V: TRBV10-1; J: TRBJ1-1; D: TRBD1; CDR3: CASSESGQGSEAFF; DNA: TGCGCCAGCAGTGAGTCGGGACAGGGAAGTGAAGCTTTCTTT
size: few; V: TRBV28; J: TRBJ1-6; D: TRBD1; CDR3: CASSSPDRVESPLHF; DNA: TGTGCCAGCAGTTCCCCCGACAGGGTTGAGTCACCCCTCCACTTT
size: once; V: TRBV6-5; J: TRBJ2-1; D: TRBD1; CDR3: CASRPTTGWHNEQFF; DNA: TGTGCCAGCCGCCCGACGACAGGGTGGCACAATGAGCAGTTCTTC
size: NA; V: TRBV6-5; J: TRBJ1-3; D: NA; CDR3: CASSSPSGSSGNTIYF; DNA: TGTGCCAGCAGTTCCCCCTCGGGGTCGTCAGGAAACACCATATATTTT
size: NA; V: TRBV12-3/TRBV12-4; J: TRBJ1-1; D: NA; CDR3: CASSWTAEAFF; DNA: TGTGCCAGCAGTTGGACAGCGGAAGCTTTCTTT
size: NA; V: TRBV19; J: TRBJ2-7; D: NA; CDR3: CASSLQGNYEQYF; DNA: TGTGCCAGTAGTCTCCAGGGTAATTACGAGCAGTACTTC
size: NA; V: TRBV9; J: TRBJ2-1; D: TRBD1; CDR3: CASSALGTGGYNEQFF; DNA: TGTGCCAGCAGCGCGCTAGGGACAGGGGGTTACAATGAGCAGTTCTTC
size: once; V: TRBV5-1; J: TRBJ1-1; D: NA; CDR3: CASSLVTASLDEAFF; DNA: TGCGCCAGCAGCTTGGTGACAGCCTCCCTGGATGAAGCTTTCTTT
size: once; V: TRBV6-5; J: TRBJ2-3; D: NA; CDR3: CASSYSISGGGDTQYF; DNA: TGTGCCAGCAGTTACTCGATCTCGGGGGGCGGGGATACGCAGTATTTT
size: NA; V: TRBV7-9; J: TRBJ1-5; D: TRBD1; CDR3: CASSLVATGDNQPQHF; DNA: TGTGCCAGCAGCTTAGTTGCGACAGGGGATAATCAGCCCCAGCATTTT
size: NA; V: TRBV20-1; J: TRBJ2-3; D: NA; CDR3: CSASPGSTDTQYF; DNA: TGCAGTGCTAGTCCGGGGTCCACAGATACGCAGTATTTT